This entry lists 15 T cell receptor beta chains sequenced from one sample in a study of identical twins. One entry per CDR3 protein results from TCRdb running MiXCR on the 5' RACE reads. Of around 960,000 distinct CDR3 sequences listed, 9% to 15% are singletons. These data were also filed under a second study, of yellow fever vaccine responses in identical twins.

Input material: PBMCs. The receptor source for this set is a woman aged 18-29 years in good health.

Details on this clonotype: This may come from a read error, since a much larger clone is one base off. V usage is TRBV7-6 and J usage is TRBJ1-1; maybe TRBD1 (5 bases). V was trimmed by 5 bases and J by 1 base, leaving 11 bases between them. Per the germline V gene, CDR1 is SGHVS and CDR2 is FNYEAQ. The CDR3 runs to 14 residues. The CDR3 coding sequence is TGTGCCAGCAGCCCCGGGGCGGCGAACACTGAAGCTTTCTTT. Translating it yields CASSPGAANTEAFF. Combining the CDR3 with reference TRBV7-6 and TRBJ1-1 gives the whole variable domain GAGVSQSPRYKVTKRGQDVALRCDPISGHVSLYWYRQALGQGPEFLTYFNYEAQQDKSGLPNDRFSAERPEGSISTLTIQRTEQRDSAMYRCASSPGAANTEAFFGQGTRLTVV.

In the case of this clonotype: A much larger clonotype is one base distant, so this may be a read error. The chain uses TRBV11-1 and TRBJ2-1, with D possibly TRBD1 on 6 matching bases. The V gene's germline CDR1 is SGHAT and CDR2 FQDESV (reference sequence). Between the trimmed V and J ends, which lost 2 bases and 4 bases, there was a span of 21 bases. CDR3 size: 18 residues. CDR3 in amino acids: CASSLTNIRPGEYNEQFF. The CDR3, as DNA: TGTGCCAGCAGCTTAACCAATATTCGGCCAGGGGAGTACAATGAGCAGTTCTTC.

Ten or more counts support this clonotype. V and J are TRBV29-1 and TRBJ2-7; no reliable D call. Trimming left V 3 bases short and J 3 bases short, with 6 bases between. Germline V lookup: CDR1 SQVTM, CDR2 ANQGSEA. CDR3 size: 11 residues. The CDR3 DNA follows: TGCAGCGTTGATTTTGGCTACGAGCAGTACTTC. Its translation: CSVDFGYEQYF.

This chain uses TRBV20-1 with TRBJ1-1; perhaps TRBD1 as D (5 bases). This CDR3 comprises 15 residues. Germline V gene lookup returns CDR1 DFQATT and CDR2 SNEGSKA (reference sequence). Trimming pared 1 base from V and 4 bases from J, leaving 16 bases between. This CDR3 reads CSARAGGARGTEAFF. Here the CDR3 DNA reads TGCAGTGCTAGAGCGGGAGGGGCGCGCGGCACTGAAGCTTTCTTT.

This clonotype has more than one count but fewer than ten. The chain has TRBV5-6 and TRBJ2-3; D is possibly TRBD2 (6 bases). Germline lookup yields CDR1 SGHDT and CDR2 YYEEEE. This CDR3 is 15 amino acids long. With 2 bases removed from V and 2 bases from J, the gap between germline ends came to 12 bases. CDR3 sequence reads: CASSLRDLHTDTQYF. The CDR3 region has the DNA TGTGCCAGCAGCTTAAGGGACTTACACACAGATACGCAGTATTTT. Combining the CDR3 with reference TRBV5-6 and TRBJ2-3 gives the whole variable domain DAGVTQSPTHLIKTRGQQVTLRCSPKSGHDTVSWYQQALGQGPQFIFQYYEEEERQRGNFPDRFSGHQFPNYSSELNVNALLLGDSALYLCASSLRDLHTDTQYFGPGTRLTVL.

This clonotype was recorded at least ten times. The rearrangement joins TRBV9 to TRBJ2-6, with TRBD2 identical over 11 bases. V lost 3 bases and J lost 4; bases outside the gene matches: 9. Germline V gene sequence: CDR1 SGDLS, CDR2 YYNGEE. The CDR3 is 18 amino acids. The DNA for the CDR3 is TGTGCCAGCAGCGAAGAGGGACTAGCGGTCTCAGGGGCCAACGTCCTGACTTTC. Its protein is CASSEEGLAVSGANVLTF.

This chain connects TRBV6-5 to TRBJ2-7; possibly TRBD2 for D (6 bases). CDR3 length equals 15 residues. Trimming took off 6 bases at V and 3 bases at J, with 18 bases between the two ends. Looked up from germline, CDR1 is MNHEY and CDR2 is SVGAGI. CDR3 loop: CASSYRGGRNYEQYV. The CDR3 DNA reads as TGTGCCAGCAGCTATCGTGGGGGGAGAAACTACGAGCAGTACGTC.

This clonotype was recorded at least ten times. The chain employs TRBV12-3 or TRBV12-4 and TRBJ2-7; D call uncertain. This CDR3 is 13 amino acids long. The V gene lost 5 bases and the J gene lost 3 bases, with 11 bases spanning the gap. The CDR3 nucleotides read TGTGCCAGCAGTCAAGGACCGATCTACGAGCAGTACGTC. Translating gives CASSQGPIYEQYV.

This clonotype was seen a few times. The gene calls are TRBV7-9 and TRBJ2-5; 8 nucleotides line up with TRBD1. This CDR3 is 16 amino acids long. The V gene's germline CDR1 is SEHNR and CDR2 FQNEAQ (reference sequence). J lost 2 bases, V lost 4 bases, and 9 bases had no gene match. CDR3 DNA sequence: TGTGCCAGCAGCTCAGGCTTAACAGGGGGGCAAGAGACCCAGTACTTC. It specifies CASSSGLTGGQETQYF.

In this sample, this clonotype turned up many times. The chain couples TRBV29-1 to TRBJ1-1; D gene ambiguous. The CDR3 has 12 residues. Per germline, CDR1 SQVTM and CDR2 ANQGSEA. V was pared by 7 bases and J by 9 bases, with 18 bases between. CDR3 bases: TGCAGCGCCCTGGACGTGCGGGCGAAAGCTTTCTTT. Its protein product is CSALDVRAKAFF. The full variable domain, with the rest looked up from reference TRBV29-1 and TRBJ1-1, is SAVISQKPSRDICQRGTSLTIQCQVDSQVTMMFWYRQQPGQSLTLIATANQGSEATYESGFVIDKFPISRPNLTFSTLTVSNMSPEDSSIYLCSALDVRAKAFFGQGTRLTVV.

This clonotype was observed at least ten times. The chain combines TRBV6-2 or TRBV6-3 with TRBJ1-1; 7 nucleotides line up with TRBD1. Germline assignment: CDR1 MNHEY and CDR2 SVGEGT. The CDR3 is 13 amino acids. J lost 0 bases, V lost 7 bases, and 2 bases had no gene match. The CDR3 DNA reads TGTGCCAGCACCGGGACAGTGAACACTGAAGCTTTCTTT. This codes for CASTGTVNTEAFF.

This clonotype showed up just a few times. This rearrangement joins TRBV27 to TRBJ1-2; no firm D call. This CDR3 spans 15 amino acids. Germline-derived CDR1 and CDR2 are MNHEY and SMNVEV (reference sequence). V lost 6 bases and J 4 bases, leaving 18 bases between the germline ends. CDR3 protein: CASSTRGGLFYGYTF. The CDR3, as DNA: TGTGCCAGCAGCACTCGGGGAGGTTTGTTCTATGGCTACACCTTC.

The J gene is TRBJ1-4, the V gene TRBV27, with 7 positions matching TRBD1. J lost 7 bases, V lost 5 bases, and 4 bases had no gene match. Germline V gives CDR1 MNHEY, CDR2 SMNVEV (reference sequence). The length of the CDR3 is 13 residues. Here the CDR3 DNA reads TGTGCCAGCAGTCGACAGGGTGGTGAAAAACTGTTTTTT. Its protein product is CASSRQGGEKLFF.

This clonotype turned up a few times. This sequence joins TRBV3-1 and TRBJ1-1; no reliable D call. The CDR3 runs 14 residues. Germline assignment: CDR1 LGHDT and CDR2 YNNKEL (reference sequence). Trimming cost V 3 bases and J 1 base, with 9 bases left between them. The CDR3 is CASSQMSANTEAFF. CDR3 sequence (DNA): TGTGCCAGCAGCCAGATGAGTGCGAACACTGAAGCTTTCTTT. The variable domain in full, completed from reference TRBV3-1 and TRBJ1-1, reads DTAVSQTPKYLVTQMGNDKSIKCEQNLGHDTMYWYKQDSKKFLKIMFSYNNKELIINETVPNRFSPKSPDKAHLNLHINSLELGDSAVYFCASSQMSANTEAFFGQGTRLTVV.

This clonotype appeared a few times. The chain employs TRBV6-1 and TRBJ2-6, with D perhaps TRBD1 (5 bases). V was trimmed by 7 bases and J by 0 bases, leaving 10 bases between them. Germline CDR1 is MNHNS and CDR2 is SASEGT. The CDR3 extends over 15 amino acids. The CDR3 region is CASIQGVSGANVLTF. CDR3 DNA sequence: TGTGCCAGCATTCAGGGTGTCTCTGGGGCCAACGTCCTGACTTTC.